What follows is one T cell receptor (beta chain) and its context. The V gene lost 5 bases and the J gene lost 7 bases, with 14 bases spanning the gap. The CDR3 spans 14 residues. CDR1 is KGHDR and CDR2 is SFDVKD in the germline V gene. In the source study's methods: The authors estimated nucleated cell counts from reference gene primer amplification. Assay: immunoSEQ multiplex PCR; the TCRdb copy retains only in-frame clones and omits some. The DNA was the basis for D and trimming; V, J and clone size are from that table. This sample has roughly 100,000 clones, with almost 85% found just once. These data come from a study of blood T cell repertoires in COVID-19. Study background: T cells, B-cell-depleted T cells, or PBMCs supplied cDNA or gDNA.

The sequenced sample was peripheral blood. This TCR was sampled from a man aged 35 to 55 with active or convalescent COVID-19. This sequence joins TRBV24-1 and TRBJ2-1; D perhaps matches TRBD2 (6 bases). The CDR3: CATSAMYGGNEQFF. The DNA of the CDR3 is TGTGCCACCAGTGCTATGTACGGGGGAAATGAGCAGTTCTTC.